One sample yielded the 27 T cell receptor beta chains listed below, sequenced in a study of T cell responses to AZD1222 COVID-19 vaccine. Here immunoSEQ multiplex PCR was the method, and the copy in TCRdb shows in-frame clones only, minus some. This sample yields more than 130,000 clones, of which less than 95% are seen a single time; about 3% belongs to the top ten. This specimen consisted of peripheral blood, obtained on day 0 of AZD1222 vaccination. The receptors were gathered from an adult in good health.

The CDR3 DNA reads as TGTGCCAGCAGTTTAGGGGGATTGAACACTGAAGCTTTCTTT. Translated: CASSLGGLNTEAFF. V is TRBV27 and J is TRBJ1-1; TRBD1 is a possible D gene (5 bases). Trimming shortened V by 2 bases and J by 0 bases, and 7 bases separated the two germline ends. The CDR3 is 14 amino acids. Germline V lookup: CDR1 MNHEY, CDR2 SMNVEV (reference sequence).

This clone was picked up a small number of times. In DNA form, the CDR3 reads TGTGCCAGCAGTTTTATGCTACCGGGGGTCTACAATGAGCAGTTCTTC. As protein: CASSFMLPGVYNEQFF. The chain couples TRBV5-4 to TRBJ2-1; TRBD2 might be the D (6 bases). CDR1 SGHNT and CDR2 YYREEE come from the germline V gene (reference sequence). Trimming shortened V by 5 bases and J by 3 bases, and 18 bases separated the two germline ends. The CDR3 length is 16 residues.

V gene TRBV28 combines with J gene TRBJ1-5; D is unclear. This CDR3 is 14 amino acids long. Trimming took off 2 bases at V and 1 base at J, with 6 bases between the two ends. Germline values: CDR1 MDHEN, CDR2 SYDVKM. The DNA of the CDR3 is TGTGCCAGCAGTTTAGACAACAGCAATCAGCCCCAGCATTTT. Amino acids: CASSLDNSNQPQHF.

The chain couples TRBV5-4 to TRBJ1-4; no clear D gene. The V and J ends lost 4 bases and 4 bases respectively, with 11 bases between them. Germline V gives CDR1 SGHNT, CDR2 YYREEE (reference sequence). The CDR3 has 14 residues. DNA for the CDR3: TGTGCCAGCAGCCGCGAGGCAGTTAATGAAAAACTGTTTTTT. It translates to CASSREAVNEKLFF.

The chain recombines TRBV28 with TRBJ2-7; D uncertain. This CDR3 comprises 12 residues. The V gene's germline CDR1 is MDHEN and CDR2 SYDVKM. V lost 3 bases to trimming and J lost 3 bases, with 6 bases between them. As DNA, the CDR3 is TGTGCCAGCAGTTTCCCTCACTACGAGCAGTACTTC. Protein: CASSFPHYEQYF.

The V gene is TRBV5-6, the J gene TRBJ2-1; unclear D gene. Between the trimmed V and J ends, which lost 2 bases and 9 bases, there was a span of 9 bases. The CDR3 sequence is 12 residues long. Germline assignment: CDR1 SGHDT and CDR2 YYEEEE. The DNA for the CDR3 is TGTGCCAGCAGCTTCCCCCCCACTGAGCAGTTCTTC. Its protein product is CASSFPPTEQFF.

This chain joins TRBV19 and TRBJ1-2; D remains unclear. Germline V gene sequence: CDR1 LNHDA, CDR2 SQIVND (reference sequence). The CDR3 spans 18 residues. The V end lost 0 bases, the J end lost 0 bases, and 17 bases lay between the germline ends. The CDR3 region is CASSIEGLGSRSNYGYTF. CDR3 coding DNA: TGTGCCAGTAGTATAGAGGGTCTGGGGTCCCGATCTAACTATGGCTACACCTTC.

The J gene is TRBJ2-1, the V gene TRBV7-8, with 9 nucleotides matching TRBD2. The CDR3 extends over 15 amino acids. Trimming removed 5 bases from V and 8 bases from J; junction bases left unmatched: 10. From germline, CDR1 is SGHVS and CDR2 FQNEAQ. CDR3 DNA sequence: TGTGCCAGCAGCGGCTGGGGGCGGGAGGGGGATGAGCAGTTCTTC. Translation: CASSGWGREGDEQFF.

This clone was seen a few times. The rearrangement joins TRBV6-2 or TRBV6-3 to TRBJ2-1, with 8 bases identical to TRBD1. V lost 5 bases and J lost 12; bases outside the gene matches: 3. Germline values: CDR1 MNHEY, CDR2 SVGEGT. The CDR3 is 11 amino acids. This chain's CDR3 is CASSTGTGQFF. The CDR3 bases are TGTGCCAGCAGTACCGGGACAGGGCAGTTCTTC.

The chain combines TRBV24-1 with TRBJ2-1, with 8 bases that match TRBD2. This CDR3 contains 18 residues. Germline values: CDR1 KGHDR, CDR2 SFDVKD. V lost 9 bases, J lost 0 bases, and 15 bases stayed unmatched. The CDR3 here is CATEGGLAGGSSYNEQFF. CDR3 nucleotides: TGTGCCACCGAGGGGGGGCTAGCGGGCGGTAGCTCCTACAATGAGCAGTTCTTC.

The chain has TRBV5-4 and TRBJ2-7, with a weak D call TRBD2 (5 bases). Trimming took off 5 bases at V and 1 base at J, with 16 bases between the two ends. CDR1 is SGHNT and CDR2 is YYREEE in the germline V gene (reference sequence). CDR3 length: 15 residues. The CDR3 nucleotides read TGTGCCAGCAGTGAAGGACTGGGGTCATCCTACGAGCAGTACTTC. Protein product: CASSEGLGSSYEQYF. The full variable domain, its missing parts supplied by reference TRBV5-4 and TRBJ2-7, is ETGVTQSPTHLIKTRGQQVTLRCSSQSGHNTVSWYQQALGQGPQFIFQYYREEENGRGNFPPRFSGLQFPNYSSELNVNALELDDSALYLCASSEGLGSSYEQYFGPGTRLTVT.

This chain connects TRBV29-1 to TRBJ2-2, with 7 bases aligning to TRBD1. The CDR3 covers 13 residues. V gave up 8 bases and J gave up 7 bases; unmatched junction bases: 10. Germline lookup yields CDR1 SQVTM and CDR2 ANQGSEA. The CDR3 DNA follows: TGCAGCTCGAGCCAGGGGGACGGCGGGGAGCTGTTTTTT. Protein product: CSSSQGDGGELFF.

This chain links TRBV10-3 with TRBJ1-1; D might be TRBD1 (5 bases). CDR1 and CDR2 (germline): ENHRY, SYGVKD. CDR3 length: 12 amino acids. The CDR3 here is CATRTPNTEAFF. In nucleotides, the CDR3 is TGTGCGACTCGGACACCCAACACTGAAGCTTTCTTT.

This sequence joins TRBV27 and TRBJ2-7; tentative D call: TRBD2 (5 bases). The CDR3 runs to 17 residues. Germline-derived CDR1 and CDR2 are MNHEY and SMNVEV (reference sequence). V was shortened by 4 bases and J by 3 bases, with 22 bases between the two germline ends. CDR3 coding DNA: TGTGCCAGCAGTTCGCGTTGGACGGCGGGTCCTCTCTACGAGCAGTACTTC. This translates into CASSSRWTAGPLYEQYF.

A word on this clone: A read error may account for a junction end that differs from germline. This chain uses TRBV6-2 or TRBV6-3 with TRBJ2-5, with D perhaps TRBD2 (5 bases). Germline loops: CDR1 MNHEY, CDR2 SVGEGT. The CDR3 length is 15 residues. The CDR3 protein is CASNYHRTGQETQYF. The DNA of the CDR3 is TGTGCCAGCAATTACCATCGGACGGGACAAGAGACCCAGTACTTC.

V and J are TRBV11-3 and TRBJ2-1; D is possibly TRBD2 (5 bases). V lost 1 base, J lost 1 base, and 11 bases lay in between. CDR3 length: 16 residues. The germline CDR1 and CDR2 sequences are SGHNT and YENEEA. Here the CDR3 reads CASSLALARSYNEQFF. The CDR3 DNA reads TGTGCCAGCAGCTTAGCTCTAGCTAGGTCCTACAATGAGCAGTTCTTC. The entire variable domain, with the rest obtained from reference TRBV11-3 and TRBJ2-1, is as follows: EAGVVQSPRYKIIEKKQPVAFWCNPISGHNTLYWYLQNLGQGPELLIRYENEEAVDDSQLPKDRFSAERLKGVDSTLKIQPAELGDSAVYLCASSLALARSYNEQFFGPGTRLTVL.

V usage is TRBV14 and J usage is TRBJ2-7; no definite D call. Trimming removed 0 bases at V and 2 bases at J, with 8 bases between. The CDR3 covers 14 residues. Per germline, CDR1 SGHDN and CDR2 FVKESK. The CDR3 reads CASSQEAMAYEQYF. CDR3 sequence (DNA): TGTGCCAGCAGCCAAGAGGCTATGGCCTACGAGCAGTACTTC.

This chain links TRBV6-5 with TRBJ1-6, with D tentatively TRBD1 (5 bases). CDR3 length: 16 residues. V was cut by 0 bases and J by 5 bases, with 11 bases left in between. CDR1 MNHEY and CDR2 SVGAGI come from the germline V gene. In nucleotides, the CDR3 is TGTGCCAGCAGTTACTCGAGAAGGGGAAATAATTCACCCCTCCACTTT. Amino acids: CASSYSRRGNNSPLHF.

CDR3 coding DNA: TGTGCCAGCAGCCTAGGACCGAACAATGAGCAGTTCTTC. Amino acids: CASSLGPNNEQFF. The chain recombines TRBV11-3 with TRBJ2-1; no reliable D call. Germline V gene lookup returns CDR1 SGHNT and CDR2 YENEEA. CDR3 length: 13 residues. With 5 bases removed from V and 5 bases from J, the gap between germline ends came to 10 bases.

The CDR3 loop is CASSLVLGRFNSPLHF. The DNA for the CDR3 is TGTGCCAGCAGCCTCGTTCTCGGGCGGTTTAATTCACCCCTCCACTTT. This chain links TRBV3-1 (or the pseudogene TRBV3-2) with TRBJ1-6; no firm D call. The germline V gene has CDR1 LGHDT and CDR2 YNNKEL (reference sequence). This CDR3 comprises 16 residues. Trimming took 4 bases from V and 6 from J, leaving 16 bases between them.

This clone was observed once. The chain joins TRBV19 to TRBJ2-1; 8 bases line up with TRBD1. With V trimmed by 9 bases and J by 6 bases, 19 bases remained unmatched. The length of the CDR3 is 17 residues. Germline V gives CDR1 LNHDA, CDR2 SQIVND (reference sequence). CDR3: CASVQHRGSNTGNEQFF. As DNA, the CDR3 is TGTGCCAGCGTTCAACACAGGGGGTCTAATACCGGCAATGAGCAGTTCTTC.

This chain links TRBV12-5 with TRBJ1-2; tentative D call: TRBD1 (6 bases). This CDR3 comprises 15 residues. V was cut by 1 base and J by 4 bases, with 13 bases left in between. CDR1 is LGHNT and CDR2 is FRNRAP in the germline V gene. CDR3 DNA sequence: TGTGCTAGTGGTTTGGCACACAGGGCCGGCTATGGCTACACCTTC. It is translated as CASGLAHRAGYGYTF.

This chain joins TRBV5-1 and TRBJ1-1; TRBD1 matches 7 bases. Unmatched junction bases numbered 7, after V lost 0 bases and J lost 5 bases. CDR3 length equals 15 residues. Germline CDR1 and CDR2: SGHRS and YFSETQ. The CDR3 sequence is CASSLGQGISTEAFF. CDR3 DNA sequence: TGCGCCAGCAGCTTGGGACAGGGAATAAGTACTGAAGCTTTCTTT.

The rearrangement links TRBV7-8 to TRBJ1-3; D perhaps matches TRBD1 (5 bases). This CDR3 comprises 14 residues. Germline CDR1 reads SGHVS; CDR2 reads FQNEAQ. Trimming left V 5 bases short and J 4 bases short, with 12 bases between. The CDR3 nucleotides read TGTGCCAGCAGCAACCGGGGGGGAGGAAACACCATATATTTT. It specifies CASSNRGGGNTIYF.

The V call is TRBV30, the J call TRBJ2-7; 7 nucleotides match TRBD1. Germline-derived CDR1 and CDR2 are GTSNPN and SVGIG (reference sequence). The J segment lost 0 bases and the V segment lost 0 bases, leaving 8 bases of the junction unmatched. The CDR3 runs to 16 residues. The CDR3 protein is CAWSVGRQGVSYEQYF. The DNA for the CDR3 is TGTGCCTGGAGTGTAGGGCGGCAGGGGGTCTCCTACGAGCAGTACTTC.

The chain uses TRBV7-8 and TRBJ1-5, with 9 positions matching TRBD1. Germline V gene sequence: CDR1 SGHVS, CDR2 FQNEAQ. V was pared by 6 bases and J by 2 bases, with 20 bases of the junction left unmatched. The CDR3 runs to 20 residues. As DNA, the CDR3 is TGTGCCAGCAGAAAATCCGGGACAGGGATTTTTTACGGAGGCAATCAGCCCCAGCATTTT. This translates into CASRKSGTGIFYGGNQPQHF.

The rearrangement uses TRBV7-9 and TRBJ1-1; D gene unclear. The V and J ends lost 3 bases and 5 bases respectively, with 19 bases between them. This CDR3 has 16 residues. The germline V gene has CDR1 SEHNR and CDR2 FQNEAQ (reference sequence). This chain's CDR3 is CASSLIDWVVETEAFF. The CDR3 DNA reads as TGTGCCAGCAGCTTGATTGATTGGGTCGTTGAGACTGAAGCTTTCTTT.